The 22 T cell receptor beta chains in this list originate from one sample, sequenced in a study of response to subunit inactivated influenza vaccine. TCRdb itself ran the RT-PCR reads through MiXCR, one entry per CDR3 protein. The repertoire has 300,000 to 350,000 distinct CDR3 sequences, around a fifth of them found once; the top ten carry roughly a tenth. This material consisted of PBMCs from blood, taken 21 months after vaccination. The receptors were gathered from a man aged 45 to 70 who received an inactivated influenza vaccine.

The chain links TRBV5-1 to TRBJ1-3; 10 bases are shared with TRBD1. Germline V gene lookup returns CDR1 SGHRS and CDR2 YFSETQ. The V segment lost 5 bases and the J segment 0 bases; nucleotides outside the gene matches: 5. CDR3 size: 16 residues. In nucleotides, the CDR3 is TGCGCCAGCAGGGGGGACAGGGGCGACTCTGGAAACACCATATATTTT. Translating gives CASRGDRGDSGNTIYF.

V usage is TRBV6-1 and J usage is TRBJ1-2, with D hard to call. V lost 6 bases and J lost 6, with 20 bases in between. This CDR3 has 15 amino acids. CDR1 is MNHNS, CDR2 SASEGT, per germline. CDR3 DNA sequence: TGTGCCAGCAGCCTAACCCTCACGGGAGCAGATGGCTACACCTTC. Its protein product is CASSLTLTGADGYTF.

The chain couples TRBV5-5 to TRBJ2-3, with D unresolved. This CDR3 is built from 15 residues. Trimming removed 3 bases at V and 1 base at J, with 12 bases between. Germline V lookup: CDR1 SGHKS, CDR2 YYEKEE (reference sequence). This CDR3 is CASSSPGGGTDTQYF. The CDR3 bases are TGTGCCAGCAGCTCGCCGGGCGGAGGCACAGATACGCAGTATTTT.

In its sample, this clonotype was seen a few times. V usage is TRBV4-3 and J usage is TRBJ1-4, with 8 bases fitting TRBD1. Germline lookup yields CDR1 LGHNA and CDR2 YSLEER. CDR3 size: 15 residues. V dropped 0 bases and J dropped 6; count of bases not matched to a gene: 3. This CDR3 is CASSQDTGGYEKLFF. The CDR3 DNA is TGCGCCAGCAGCCAAGATACAGGGGGGTATGAAAAACTGTTTTTT.

The chain joins TRBV5-1 to TRBJ2-1, with 14 nucleotides matching TRBD2. CDR1 is SGHRS, CDR2 YFSETQ, per germline. V trimming: 4 bases; J trimming: 1 base; junction bases outside the gene matches: 13. CDR3 size: 20 residues. DNA for the CDR3: TGCGCCAGCAGCCCGCTTTTGACTAGCGGGAGGGGTGGGTCCTACAATGAGCAGTTCTTC. This encodes CASSPLLTSGRGGSYNEQFF.

The sample holds many counts of this clonotype. The chain employs TRBV6-5 and TRBJ1-5; no reliable D call. The V gene lost 0 bases and the J gene lost 6 bases, with 12 bases spanning the gap. The CDR3 length is 15 residues. Germline V gene lookup returns CDR1 MNHEY and CDR2 SVGAGI. The CDR3 coding sequence is TGTGCCAGCAGTTACTCGGCCGGAAACAGTCAGCCCCAGCATTTT. Encoded protein: CASSYSAGNSQPQHF.

The chain has TRBV12-3 or TRBV12-4 and TRBJ2-7; the D gene is possibly TRBD1 (5 bases). The CDR3 loop spans 16 amino acids. V lost 3 bases and J lost 2, with 17 bases in between. This CDR3 reads CASSLNRLVPTYEQYF. In DNA, the CDR3 is TGTGCCAGCAGTTTGAACAGGCTGGTGCCTACCTACGAGCAGTACTTC.

This clonotype was counted many times. The chain is built from TRBV7-2 and TRBJ2-7; perhaps TRBD2 as D (6 bases). Germline V gives CDR1 SGHTA, CDR2 FQGNSA. The CDR3 has 14 residues. V was clipped by 3 bases and J by 3 bases, with 12 bases between them. This CDR3 is CASSLYRDFYEQYF. The CDR3 nucleotides are TGTGCCAGCAGCTTGTACCGGGACTTCTACGAGCAGTACTTC.

This chain connects TRBV7-8 to TRBJ2-2, with 7 bases aligning to TRBD1. Germline V CDR1 and CDR2: SGHVS, FQNEAQ. This CDR3 is 16 amino acids long. Trimming cost V 5 bases and J 4 bases; bases outside gene matches: 10. The CDR3 DNA reads as TGTGCCAGCAGCCTCATAGGGGGCTCGGGCACCGGGGAGCTGTTTTTT. As protein: CASSLIGGSGTGELFF.

The chain's CDR3 is CASKTAGQGANGYTF. The DNA for the CDR3 is TGTGCCAGCAAGACGGCGGGACAGGGGGCGAATGGCTACACCTTC. The chain has TRBV6-1 and TRBJ1-2, with 12 bases fitting TRBD1. J gave up 6 bases and V 7 bases, and 9 bases lay outside the gene matches. Germline V gives CDR1 MNHNS, CDR2 SASEGT. The CDR3 covers 15 residues.

This clonotype showed up just a few times. CDR3 DNA sequence: TGTGCCAGCAGCCAAGTAAAAGGGTTATACAATGAGCAGTTCTTC. As protein: CASSQVKGLYNEQFF. The chain joins TRBV3-1 to TRBJ2-1; D not resolved. V lost 1 base and J lost 4, with 11 bases in between. CDR3 length: 15 amino acids. CDR1 is LGHDT, CDR2 YNNKEL, per germline (reference sequence).

V and J are TRBV20-1 and TRBJ2-7, with 9 bases aligning to TRBD1. The CDR3 covers 14 residues. The junction had 12 bases not matched to a gene; V was cut back by 6 bases and J by 6 bases. Germline V gene sequence: CDR1 DFQATT, CDR2 SNEGSKA (reference sequence). The CDR3 DNA follows: TGCAGTGCGTTATCCGGGACAGGGAGGGCCGAGCAGTACTTC. As protein: CSALSGTGRAEQYF.

This clonotype was detected only a few times. The CDR3 reads CASSPPGQGAYEQYF. In nucleotides, the CDR3 is TGTGCCAGCAGCCCTCCGGGACAGGGGGCCTACGAGCAGTACTTC. The rearrangement links TRBV5-4 to TRBJ2-7; 11 bases fit TRBD1. The CDR3 has 15 residues. From germline, CDR1 is SGHNT and CDR2 YYREEE (reference sequence). V dropped 4 bases and J dropped 2; count of bases not matched to a gene: 5.

The CDR3 nucleotides read TGTGCCAGCAGCCAACTACGCGACAAGAACACTGAAGCTTTCTTT. Encoded protein: CASSQLRDKNTEAFF. V and J are TRBV21-1 and TRBJ1-1. TRBV21-1 is an annotated pseudogene. The CDR3 sequence is 15 residues long.

This clonotype was seen more than once but under ten times. The genes are TRBV4-2 and TRBJ1-6, with D unclear. V was clipped by 2 bases and J by 9 bases, with 8 bases between them. The CDR3 contains 13 residues. Germline V CDR1 and CDR2: LGHNA, YNFKEQ. CDR3 residues: CASSQFEGSPLHF. CDR3 in DNA: TGTGCCAGCAGCCAATTCGAGGGTTCACCCCTCCACTTT.

This clonotype was observed a handful of times. This chain connects TRBV6-1 to TRBJ1-3; perhaps TRBD1 as D (5 bases). Germline CDR1 is MNHNS and CDR2 is SASEGT. CDR3 length equals 16 residues. Trimming removed 6 bases from V and 0 bases from J, with 15 bases in between. DNA for the CDR3: TGTGCCAGCAGACAGAGCGGACAACCCTCTGGAAACACCATATATTTT. Translated: CASRQSGQPSGNTIYF.

The sample holds one count of this clonotype. V is TRBV27 and J is TRBJ2-7; possible D gene TRBD1, 6 bases. The germline CDR1 and CDR2 sequences are MNHEY and SMNVEV (reference sequence). The CDR3 loop spans 16 amino acids. V lost 6 bases, J lost 3 bases, and 21 bases lay in between. The DNA for the CDR3 is TGTGCCAGCAGGACCCTTGATGCAGGGGAAGGCTACGAGCAGTACTTC. Protein sequence: CASRTLDAGEGYEQYF.

This clonotype was observed a few times. The V and J genes are TRBV29-1 and TRBJ2-1; TRBD2 matches 9 bases. The CDR3 has 16 residues. V lost 6 bases, J lost 6 bases, and 15 bases stayed unmatched. Germline V gene data show CDR1 as SQVTM and CDR2 as ANQGSEA. This chain's CDR3 is CSVATPPAGGPNEQFF. The CDR3 DNA sequence: TGCAGCGTCGCTACCCCCCCAGCGGGAGGTCCCAATGAGCAGTTCTTC.

This clonotype was counted between two and nine times. V is TRBV7-6 and J is TRBJ2-1; 8 bases agree with TRBD2. CDR3 length: 16 amino acids. Germline CDR1 reads SGHVS; CDR2 reads FNYEAQ. The V segment lost 1 base and the J segment 7 bases; nucleotides outside the gene matches: 9. This chain's CDR3 is CASSLGRLALGNEQFF. The CDR3 nucleotides read TGTGCCAGCAGCTTAGGTCGACTAGCGTTGGGTAATGAGCAGTTCTTC.

This clonotype came up a few times. The chain couples TRBV27 to TRBJ2-7; TRBD2 might be the D (6 bases). Trimming shortened V by 10 bases and J by 2 bases, and 24 bases separated the two germline ends. The CDR3 runs to 16 residues. Per the germline V gene, CDR1 is MNHEY and CDR2 is SMNVEV (reference sequence). CDR3 nucleotides: TGTGCCACCCATCTGGGAGGACCATTGGGAACCTACGAGCAGTACTTC. Protein: CATHLGGPLGTYEQYF.

This clonotype was found many times. V gene TRBV12-3 or TRBV12-4 combines with J gene TRBJ2-1, with TRBD2 matching over 12 bases. This CDR3 has 15 amino acids. Trimming took 7 bases from V and 9 from J; bases not matched to a gene: 10. The CDR3 protein is CASTSRTSGITEQFF. The CDR3, as DNA: TGTGCCAGCACCAGTCGGACTAGCGGGATCACTGAGCAGTTCTTC.

This clonotype has more than one count but fewer than ten. The chain uses TRBV20-1 and TRBJ1-5, with TRBD1 identical over 7 bases. Unmatched junction bases numbered 6, after V lost 6 bases and J lost 7 bases. Germline values: CDR1 DFQATT, CDR2 SNEGSKA (reference sequence). The CDR3 loop spans 12 amino acids. The CDR3 DNA is TGCAGTGCCATCGACAGGGCCCAGCCCCAGCATTTT. Amino acid sequence: CSAIDRAQPQHF.